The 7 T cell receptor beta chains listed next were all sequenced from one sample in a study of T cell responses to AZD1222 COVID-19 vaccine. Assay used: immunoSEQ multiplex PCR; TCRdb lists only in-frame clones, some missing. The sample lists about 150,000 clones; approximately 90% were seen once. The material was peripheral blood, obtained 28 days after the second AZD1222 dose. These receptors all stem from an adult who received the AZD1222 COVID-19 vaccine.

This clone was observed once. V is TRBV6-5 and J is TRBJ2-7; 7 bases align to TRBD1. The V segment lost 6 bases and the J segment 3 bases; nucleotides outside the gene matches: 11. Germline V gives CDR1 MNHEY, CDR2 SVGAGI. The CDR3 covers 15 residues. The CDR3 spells CASRQGDSPNYEQYF. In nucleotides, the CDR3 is TGTGCCAGCAGGCAGGGGGACAGTCCTAACTACGAGCAGTACTTC.

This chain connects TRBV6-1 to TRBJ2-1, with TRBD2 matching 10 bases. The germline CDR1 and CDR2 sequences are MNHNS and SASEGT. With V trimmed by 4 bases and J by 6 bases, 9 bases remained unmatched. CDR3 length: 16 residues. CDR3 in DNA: TGTGCCAGCAGTGGCCCTAGCGGGAGAGGGGCCAATGAGCAGTTCTTC. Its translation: CASSGPSGRGANEQFF.

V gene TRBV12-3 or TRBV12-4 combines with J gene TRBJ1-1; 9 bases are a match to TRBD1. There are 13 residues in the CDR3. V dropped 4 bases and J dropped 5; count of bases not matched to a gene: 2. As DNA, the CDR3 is TGTGCCAGCAGTTGGGGGACAGGGACTGAAGCTTTCTTT. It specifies CASSWGTGTEAFF.

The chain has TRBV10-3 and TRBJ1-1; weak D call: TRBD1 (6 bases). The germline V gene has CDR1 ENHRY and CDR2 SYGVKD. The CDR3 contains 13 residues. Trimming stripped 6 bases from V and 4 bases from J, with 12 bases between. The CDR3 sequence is CAIRGTGTTEAFF. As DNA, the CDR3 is TGTGCCATCAGAGGAACAGGGACCACTGAAGCTTTCTTT.

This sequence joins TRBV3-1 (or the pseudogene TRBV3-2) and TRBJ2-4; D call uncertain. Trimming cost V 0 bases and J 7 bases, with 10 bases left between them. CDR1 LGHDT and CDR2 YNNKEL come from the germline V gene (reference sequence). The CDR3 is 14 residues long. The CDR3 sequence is CASSQEPPRNIQYF. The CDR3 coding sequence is TGTGCCAGCAGCCAAGAACCCCCGAGGAACATTCAGTACTTC.

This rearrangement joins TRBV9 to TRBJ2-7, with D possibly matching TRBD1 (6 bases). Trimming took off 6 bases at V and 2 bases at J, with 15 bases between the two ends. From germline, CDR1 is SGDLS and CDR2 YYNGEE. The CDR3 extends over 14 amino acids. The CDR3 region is CASTRTGRAYEQYF. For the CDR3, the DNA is TGTGCCAGCACCAGAACAGGGAGAGCCTACGAGCAGTACTTC.

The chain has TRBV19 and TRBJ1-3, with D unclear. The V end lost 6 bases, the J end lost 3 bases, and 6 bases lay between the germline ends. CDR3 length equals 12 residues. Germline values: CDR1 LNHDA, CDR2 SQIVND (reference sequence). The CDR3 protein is CASSPVGNTIYF. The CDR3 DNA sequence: TGTGCCAGTAGCCCAGTTGGAAACACCATATATTTT.